Below are 32 T cell receptor beta chains sequenced from a single sample in a study of cytomegalovirus exposure and HLA in healthy donors. Sequencing used immunoSEQ multiplex PCR; TCRdb keeps in-frame clones, though not all of them. The data hold about 190,000 clones, with 75% to 90% observed a single time. The sequencing input was PBMCs. The receptors originated from a man aged 18 to 29 in good health and CMV-seropositive.

The CDR3 coding sequence is TGTGCCTGGGGAACAGGGCTTGATCAGCCCCAGCATTTT. Encoded protein: CAWGTGLDQPQHF. The genes are TRBV30 and TRBJ1-5, with D maybe TRBD1 (6 bases). The CDR3 extends over 13 amino acids. Germline loops: CDR1 GTSNPN, CDR2 SVGIG (reference sequence). V was pared by 5 bases and J by 5 bases, with 13 bases between.

The rearrangement joins TRBV10-2 to TRBJ1-4; 8 positions match TRBD1. Germline lookup yields CDR1 WSHSY and CDR2 SAAADI. Trimming removed 2 bases from V and 7 bases from J; junction bases left unmatched: 3. The length of the CDR3 is 14 residues. CDR3 sequence: CASSEGQGAEKLFF. In DNA, the CDR3 is TGCGCCAGCAGTGAGGGGCAGGGGGCTGAAAAACTGTTTTTT.

This sequence joins TRBV28 and TRBJ2-1, with D possibly TRBD1 on 5 matching bases. The V gene lost 3 bases and the J gene lost 6 bases, with 12 bases spanning the gap. This CDR3 has 14 amino acids. Germline CDR1 is MDHEN and CDR2 is SYDVKM. CDR3 amino acids: CASSLGERGNEQFF. CDR3 sequence (DNA): TGTGCCAGCAGTTTGGGCGAAAGGGGCAATGAGCAGTTCTTC.

This chain joins TRBV5-4 and TRBJ1-2, with a weak D call TRBD1 (5 bases). The V gene lost 4 bases and the J gene lost 2 bases, with 12 bases spanning the gap. Germline V lookup: CDR1 SGHNT, CDR2 YYREEE (reference sequence). This CDR3 spans 14 amino acids. The CDR3 sequence: CASSPTEANYGYTF. The DNA of the CDR3 is TGTGCCAGCAGCCCGACAGAGGCAAACTATGGCTACACCTTC. Full variable domain (rest looked up from reference TRBV5-4 and TRBJ1-2): ETGVTQSPTHLIKTRGQQVTLRCSSQSGHNTVSWYQQALGQGPQFIFQYYREEENGRGNFPPRFSGLQFPNYSSELNVNALELDDSALYLCASSPTEANYGYTFGSGTRLTVV.

The chain joins TRBV10-3 to TRBJ1-2, with TRBD1 matching 8 bases. J was trimmed by 2 bases and V by 6 bases; bases with no gene match: 5. This CDR3 is built from 14 residues. Germline assignment: CDR1 ENHRY and CDR2 SYGVKD. CDR3 loop: CAISPAGGNYGYTF. DNA for the CDR3: TGTGCCATCAGCCCGGCAGGGGGCAACTATGGCTACACCTTC.

This sequence joins TRBV25-1 and TRBJ2-5; D not resolved. Trimming removed 2 bases from V and 2 bases from J, with 9 bases in between. This CDR3 contains 14 residues. Germline assignment: CDR1 MGHDK and CDR2 SYGVNS. The CDR3 nucleotides are TGTGCCAGCAGTGAAAGGCGGAGACAAGAGACCCAGTACTTC. It specifies CASSERRRQETQYF.

The chain links TRBV10-3 to TRBJ2-5; 13 bases agree with TRBD2. With 6 bases clipped from V and 0 bases from J, the junction kept 4 bases outside the gene matches. The germline gives CDR1 ENHRY, CDR2 SYGVKD. The CDR3 has 16 amino acids. In nucleotides, the CDR3 is TGTGCCATCAGGCAGGGACTAGCGGGGAACCAAGAGACCCAGTACTTC. It encodes CAIRQGLAGNQETQYF.

This rearrangement joins TRBV4-2 to TRBJ2-1; 9 positions agree with TRBD2. The germline gives CDR1 LGHNA, CDR2 YNFKEQ. The CDR3 runs 16 residues. V lost 1 base, J lost 3 bases, and 4 bases stayed unmatched. The CDR3 spells CASSQVASGIYNEQFF. Written as DNA, the CDR3 is TGTGCCAGCAGCCAAGTCGCTAGCGGGATCTACAATGAGCAGTTCTTC.

This sequence joins TRBV28 and TRBJ1-1; TRBD1 agrees at 7 bases. This CDR3 region has 14 residues. With V trimmed by 5 bases and J by 5 bases, 8 bases remained unmatched. Germline CDR1 reads MDHEN; CDR2 reads SYDVKM. DNA of the CDR3: TGTGCCAGCAGTCAGACAGGGTTTAGAACTGAAGCTTTCTTT. Translating it yields CASSQTGFRTEAFF. Supplemented by reference TRBV28 and TRBJ1-1, the full variable domain reads DVKVTQSSRYLVKRTGEKVFLECVQDMDHENMFWYRQDPGLGLRLIYFSYDVKMKEKGDIPEGYSVSREKKERFSLILESASTNQTSMYLCASSQTGFRTEAFFGQGTRLTVV.

The J gene is TRBJ1-5, the V gene TRBV27; D call uncertain. This CDR3 comprises 14 residues. Germline V gene sequence: CDR1 MNHEY, CDR2 SMNVEV (reference sequence). V dropped 5 bases and J dropped 2 bases, with 10 bases sitting between them. Here the CDR3 reads CASSLVGGNQPQHF. In DNA form, the CDR3 reads TGTGCCAGCAGTCTAGTGGGTGGCAATCAGCCCCAGCATTTT.

The genes are TRBV6-5 and TRBJ2-7; 8 bases align to TRBD1. Germline lookup yields CDR1 MNHEY and CDR2 SVGAGI. V trimming: 6 bases; J trimming: 0 bases; junction bases outside the gene matches: 4. There are 14 residues in the CDR3. CDR3 loop: CASRWDRRSYEQYF. For the CDR3, the DNA is TGTGCCAGCAGGTGGGACAGGCGCTCCTACGAGCAGTACTTC.

The chain couples TRBV7-9 to TRBJ2-7, with 10 bases that match TRBD2. J lost 0 bases, V lost 10 bases, and 6 bases had no gene match. The CDR3 contains 14 residues. CDR1 and CDR2 from the germline V gene are SEHNR and FQNEAQ (reference sequence). The CDR3 loop is CATKPSGSSYEQYF. In DNA form, the CDR3 reads TGTGCCACCAAGCCTAGCGGGAGCTCCTACGAGCAGTACTTC.

This chain links TRBV27 with TRBJ2-3; D is uncertain. CDR1 is MNHEY, CDR2 SMNVEV, per germline (reference sequence). The CDR3 has 14 amino acids. The ends were cut back, 5 bases at V and 1 base at J, with 10 bases in the middle. CDR3 protein: CASSIQDGTDTQYF. The CDR3 DNA sequence: TGTGCCAGCAGTATCCAGGATGGCACAGATACGCAGTATTTT.

This clone came up once. This chain uses TRBV5-4 with TRBJ2-1; 8 nucleotides line up with TRBD1. The CDR3 is 15 amino acids. Per the germline V gene, CDR1 is SGHNT and CDR2 is YYREEE (reference sequence). Trimming at V came to 3 bases and at J to 3 bases, leaving 5 bases not matched to a gene. The DNA for the CDR3 is TGTGCCAGCAGCTCAGGGGGCGGAGTCTACAATGAGCAGTTCTTC. Translated, it gives CASSSGGGVYNEQFF.

This chain joins TRBV6-7 and TRBJ2-7; 8 bases are shared with TRBD2. TRBV6-7 is known as an ORF, though its function is uncertain. The CDR3 has 16 residues. V lost 2 bases to trimming and J lost 0 bases; unmatched junction nucleotides: 6. CDR3 loop: CASSYTPSGSSYEQYF. CDR3 DNA sequence: TGTGCCAGCAGTTACACCCCAAGCGGGAGCTCCTACGAGCAGTACTTC.

This rearrangement joins TRBV5-6 to TRBJ1-1; tentative D call: TRBD1 (6 bases). The germline V gene encodes CDR1 SGHDT and CDR2 YYEEEE. Between the trimmed V and J ends, which lost 0 bases and 1 base, there was a span of 13 bases. The CDR3 has 16 residues. The CDR3 DNA is TGTGCCAGCAGCTTGGTTACGATAGGGGGGAACACTGAAGCTTTCTTT. It codes for CASSLVTIGGNTEAFF.

The rearrangement uses TRBV7-2 and TRBJ2-7, with 9 bases aligning to TRBD1. V lost 0 bases, J lost 2 bases, and 11 bases stayed unmatched. CDR1 and CDR2 from the germline V gene are SGHTA and FQGNSA. CDR3 length: 18 residues. The CDR3 nucleotides read TGTGCCAGCAGCTTAGCGGGCTGGACAGGGGTACAGACCTACGAGCAGTACTTC. It is translated as CASSLAGWTGVQTYEQYF.

The chain links TRBV25-1 to TRBJ1-4; 8 nucleotides line up with TRBD1. V shed 1 base, J shed 8 bases, and the junction held 6 bases outside the gene matches. The CDR3 covers 15 residues. CDR1 and CDR2 from the germline V gene are MGHDK and SYGVNS. The DNA of the CDR3 is TGTGCCAGCAGTGAATGGGGGACAGGAGTCGAAAAACTGTTTTTT. It codes for CASSEWGTGVEKLFF.

CDR3 bases: TGTGCCAGCAGCTTACGGACAGGAGAGACCCAGTACTTC. It yields the protein CASSLRTGETQYF. V gene TRBV7-9 combines with J gene TRBJ2-5, with 7 nucleotides matching TRBD1. Trimming cost V 2 bases and J 4 bases; bases outside gene matches: 1. Per germline, CDR1 SEHNR and CDR2 FQNEAQ (reference sequence). This CDR3 has 13 residues.

This clone was seen more than once but under ten times. The chain employs TRBV5-1 and TRBJ1-4, with 8 bases matching TRBD1. Trimming at V came to 4 bases and at J to 5 bases, leaving 4 bases not matched to a gene. The CDR3 totals 14 residues. Looked up from germline, CDR1 is SGHRS and CDR2 is YFSETQ. Here the CDR3 DNA reads TGCGCCAGCAGCGTGGACAGGGTGAATGAAAAACTGTTTTTT. It translates to CASSVDRVNEKLFF.

This clone appeared once. This chain links TRBV7-8 with TRBJ2-5; no reliable D call. This CDR3 is built from 12 residues. V was cut by 5 bases and J by 0 bases, with 4 bases left in between. The germline V gene encodes CDR1 SGHVS and CDR2 FQNEAQ. The chain's CDR3 is CASSAYQETQYF. CDR3 DNA: TGTGCCAGCAGCGCGTACCAAGAGACCCAGTACTTC. The whole variable domain, filled in from reference TRBV7-8 and TRBJ2-5, reads GAGVSQSPRYKVAKRGQDVALRCDPISGHVSLFWYQQALGQGPEFLTYFQNEAQLDKSGLPSDRFFAERPEGSVSTLKIQRTQQEDSAVYLCASSAYQETQYFGPGTRLLVL.

V and J are TRBV9 and TRBJ1-3; D remains ambiguous. The V and J ends lost 0 bases and 0 bases respectively, with 10 bases between them. The CDR3 runs to 16 residues. Germline values: CDR1 SGDLS, CDR2 YYNGEE. CDR3 bases: TGTGCCAGCAGCGTAGGGTCGAGCCTCTCTGGAAACACCATATATTTT. As protein: CASSVGSSLSGNTIYF.

The gene calls are TRBV7-6 and TRBJ2-3; the D is unclear. This CDR3 comprises 12 residues. Per the germline V gene, CDR1 is SGHVS and CDR2 is FNYEAQ. With 5 bases removed from V and 2 bases from J, the gap between germline ends came to 5 bases. Here the CDR3 reads CASSPHTDTQYF. In DNA form, the CDR3 reads TGTGCCAGCAGCCCCCACACAGATACGCAGTATTTT.

The genes are TRBV27 and TRBJ2-7; 8 bases align to TRBD2. Germline CDR1 is MNHEY and CDR2 is SMNVEV (reference sequence). The CDR3 length is 11 residues. V lost 6 bases to trimming and J lost 12 bases; unmatched junction nucleotides: 7. This CDR3 is CASSPGRGLYF. The CDR3 nucleotides read TGTGCCAGCAGCCCCGGGAGGGGCCTGTACTTC.

The chain is built from TRBV27 and TRBJ1-1, with D possibly matching TRBD1 (6 bases). V lost 5 bases and J 1 base, leaving 11 bases between the germline ends. The CDR3 sequence is 14 residues long. Germline CDR1 and CDR2: MNHEY and SMNVEV (reference sequence). The CDR3 nucleotides read TGTGCCAGCAGTATTAGACAGGCGAACACTGAAGCTTTCTTT. Its translation is CASSIRQANTEAFF.

This clone has just a few counts. The J gene is TRBJ1-5, the V gene TRBV27; 7 bases line up with TRBD1. CDR1 and CDR2 (germline): MNHEY, SMNVEV (reference sequence). V shed 4 bases, J shed 9 bases, and the junction held 9 bases outside the gene matches. This CDR3 has 14 residues. DNA of the CDR3: TGTGCCAGCAGTTCCACAGGGGTCGGAGGGCCCCAGCATTTT. Its protein product is CASSSTGVGGPQHF.

The gene calls are TRBV27 and TRBJ2-3; TRBD2 might be the D (6 bases). Trimming took 5 bases from V and 5 from J, leaving 14 bases between them. The CDR3 covers 14 residues. CDR1 is MNHEY and CDR2 is SMNVEV in the germline V gene (reference sequence). Written as DNA, the CDR3 is TGTGCCAGCAGTGATTTCATCGGGAGAGATACGCAGTATTTT. It translates to CASSDFIGRDTQYF.

This clone was counted many times. This chain joins TRBV19 and TRBJ1-1, with no clear D. The CDR3 is made up of 14 amino acids. Trimming cost V 1 base and J 0 bases, with 6 bases left between them. Per germline, CDR1 LNHDA and CDR2 SQIVND (reference sequence). CDR3 loop: CASSIGDLNTEAFF. Here the CDR3 DNA reads TGTGCCAGTAGTATAGGAGATCTGAACACTGAAGCTTTCTTT. Full variable domain (outside the CDR3, taken from reference TRBV19 and TRBJ1-1): DGGITQSPKYLFRKEGQNVTLSCEQNLNHDAMYWYRQDPGQGLRLIYYSQIVNDFQKGDIAEGYSVSREKKESFPLTVTSAQKNPTAFYLCASSIGDLNTEAFFGQGTRLTVV.

The chain has TRBV28 and TRBJ2-3, with 7 positions matching TRBD2. Losses at the gene ends were 10 bases for V and 6 bases for J; bases not matched to a gene: 10. The CDR3 length is 13 residues. The germline V gene has CDR1 MDHEN and CDR2 SYDVKM. DNA of the CDR3: TGTGCCACCGGGCGGGGAGGGGTCGATACGCAGTATTTT. Translating it yields CATGRGGVDTQYF.

For the CDR3, the DNA is TGTGCCAGCAGCCAAACGAGCGGTCTCAATGAGCAGTTCTTC. Its protein is CASSQTSGLNEQFF. This chain connects TRBV7-2 to TRBJ2-1; D is perhaps TRBD2 (5 bases). CDR1 is SGHTA, CDR2 FQGNSA, per germline. The CDR3 is 14 amino acids. V lost 5 bases to trimming and J lost 6 bases, with 14 bases between them.

This chain uses TRBV5-6 with TRBJ1-5; 7 nucleotides agree with TRBD1. After removal of 0 bases from V and 7 bases from J, the junction contained 7 bases not matched to a gene. CDR1 SGHDT and CDR2 YYEEEE come from the germline V gene. The CDR3 length is 15 residues. CDR3 amino acids: CASSLGLDRDQPQHF. For the CDR3, the DNA is TGTGCCAGCAGCTTGGGGCTCGACAGGGACCAGCCCCAGCATTTT. Supplemented by reference TRBV5-6 and TRBJ1-5, the full variable domain reads DAGVTQSPTHLIKTRGQQVTLRCSPKSGHDTVSWYQQALGQGPQFIFQYYEEEERQRGNFPDRFSGHQFPNYSSELNVNALLLGDSALYLCASSLGLDRDQPQHFGDGTRLSIL.

The rearrangement joins TRBV27 to TRBJ2-1, with 9 bases fitting TRBD2. Per the germline V gene, CDR1 is MNHEY and CDR2 is SMNVEV (reference sequence). The junction had 3 bases not matched to a gene; V was cut back by 3 bases and J by 6 bases. The CDR3 runs 14 residues. CDR3 loop: CASSLISGSNEQFF. In DNA form, the CDR3 reads TGTGCCAGCAGTTTGATTAGCGGGAGCAATGAGCAGTTCTTC.